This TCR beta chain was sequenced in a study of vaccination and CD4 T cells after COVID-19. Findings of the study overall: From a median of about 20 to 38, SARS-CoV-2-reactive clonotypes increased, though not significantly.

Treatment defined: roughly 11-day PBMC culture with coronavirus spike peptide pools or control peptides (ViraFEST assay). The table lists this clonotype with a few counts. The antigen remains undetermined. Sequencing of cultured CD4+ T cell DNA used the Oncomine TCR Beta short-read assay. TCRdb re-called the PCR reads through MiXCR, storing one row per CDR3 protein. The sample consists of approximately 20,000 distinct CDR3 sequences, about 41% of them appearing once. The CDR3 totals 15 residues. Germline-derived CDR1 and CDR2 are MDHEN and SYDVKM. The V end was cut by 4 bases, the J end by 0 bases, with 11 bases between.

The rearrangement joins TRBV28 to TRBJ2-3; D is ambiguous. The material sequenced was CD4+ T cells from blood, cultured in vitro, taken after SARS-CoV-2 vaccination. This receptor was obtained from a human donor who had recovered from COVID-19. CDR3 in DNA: TGTGCCAGCAGTTCTCCCATTCTAAGCACAGATACGCAGTATTTT. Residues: CASSSPILSTDTQYF.